This T cell receptor beta chain is drawn from a study of shared clonotypes between healthy human individuals. Points from the study as a whole: Non-shared clonotypes had lower generation probabilities than those shared by all four donors. In a handful of donors, approximately 5% of naive CD4 clonotypes appeared in common.

As originally analysed: ImmunoSEQ yielded junction-only sequences lacking quality scores, so filtering differed. Generated by immunoSEQ multiplex PCR, the TCRdb table keeps only in-frame clones and is missing some. V, J and clone size are those of that table, while D and trimming were read from the DNA. The profile covers fewer than 3 million clones, with around 93% appearing a single time and approximately 0.4% taken by the ten largest. A note on this clone: Its antigen is unidentified.

CDR3 size: 17 residues. Trimming pared 3 bases from V and 5 bases from J, leaving 21 bases between. CDR1 is SGDLS, CDR2 YYNGEE, per germline. This receptor was taken from a man aged 18 to 29 in good health. Some clones in this sample may be carry-over from other donors' samples. The chain joins TRBV9 to TRBJ2-1; D is perhaps TRBD1 (5 bases). The sequencing input was naive CD4+ T cells from PBMCs. The subset: CD45RA+ positively selected. DNA of the CDR3: TGTGCCAGCAGCGCCCCCGGCCCGGCAGGGTATGACAATGAGCAGTTCTTC. This codes for CASSAPGPAGYDNEQFF.